This TCR beta chain was documented in a study of Graves' ophthalmopathy and Graves' hyperthyroidism (dated by TCRdb to the late 2010s). Describing the broader study: Peripheral blood was collected at initial diagnosis, before any treatment. For independent validation, a separate cohort was made up of 18 hyperthyroidism patients plus 17 patients who later progressed from hyperthyroidism to ophthalmopathy. Following sampling, methimazole starting at 30 mg daily was administered to hyperthyroidism patients, and high-dose intravenous methylprednisolone was administered to ophthalmopathy patients. In total, approximately 130 blood samples were TCR-sequenced: approximately 40 ophthalmopathy, some 75 hyperthyroidism and roughly 17 hyperthyroidism-to-ophthalmopathy patients. To explore V-J signatures that separate ophthalmopathy from hyperthyroidism, a discovery set of approximately 100 patients was enrolled, consisting of 40 to 45 with ophthalmopathy and fewer than 60 with stable hyperthyroidism. The roughly 100 discovery patients were randomly divided into training and test sets at a 7:3 ratio. In more than five hyperthyroidism patients, T-cell repertoires of thyroid tissue and blood were compared. The study used TCR beta repertoire signatures to distinguish Graves' ophthalmopathy from Graves' hyperthyroidism and to predict progression to ophthalmopathy.

TCR beta CDR3 regions were amplified from RNA transcripts for repertoire sequencing. HTBI primers and the Qiagen OneStep RT-PCR kit were used in a first-round RT-PCR, which was followed by a second-round multiplex PCR, size selection and purification. Sequencing of the libraries was carried out on an Illumina HiSeq2000 in paired-end mode with 100 bp reads. In the original analysis: SOAPnuke was used to process the reads, removing any read that contained adapters or uncalled bases, had a mean Phred below 15, or lacked an exact match to the constant primer or identifier. COPE v1.2.5 was used to merge high-quality paired reads. Unique nucleotide sequences were defined as clonotypes and aligned to IMGT TRB V, D and J references using MiTCR v1.1. Analysis was restricted to V-J combinations with a frequency above 0.0001, which covered roughly 99% of repertoires. For each V-J combination, a TCR clonal expansion and chaos score was defined as F50 clonal expansion divided by the chaos observed in the TCRdist matrix. Welch's t-statistics and random forest were used to narrow the features down to 10 to 15 V-J combinations, which were then fed into a naive Bayes classifier. The similarity between thyroid and blood repertoires was quantified using the Morisita-Horn index. TCRdb took the public reads, trimmed them with fastp at Q25, ran MiXCR for clone calling and kept in-frame beta chains. Rows matching on CDR3 protein sequence are summarized as one entry with the most common DNA and genes. The V and J calls, along with clone size, are taken from TCRdb and not from the paper's own processing. For this sample there are 350,000 to 450,000 distinct CDR3 sequences; about 21% appear just once. The biggest ten clones account for more than 2.5% of the sample.

This clonotype was detected ten times or more. What antigen it recognizes has not been identified. No much larger clone is present one base from it, and per-base qualities are unavailable. The CDR3 covers 11 residues, taking in both the cysteine and the phenylalanine. The read is trimmed to its CDR3 DNA, 33 bases read in frame from base 1. From the germline V gene, CDR1 is MNHEY and CDR2 is SVGAGI. V is reduced by 10 bases and J by 5 bases, leaving a spacing of 11 bases between them. A patient counted as having stable hyperthyroidism if there was no progression to ophthalmopathy within 18 months of follow-up. Hyperthyroidism patients were newly diagnosed, were aged 18 to 65 years, and had a disease duration under 2 months. Patients with other autoimmune diseases, uncontrolled infections, pregnancy or lactation were excluded from the study. Clinical symptoms, serum thyroxine, TRAb, thyroid ultrasound and orbital computed tomography formed the basis of the diagnosis. Using Ficoll-Paque density gradient centrifugation, PBMCs were isolated from 10 ml of fresh peripheral blood. Total RNA was extracted using Trizol reagent, and RNA quality was checked on an Agilent 2100 Bioanalyzer.

The investigation overall reported the following: Sample size was not predetermined statistically, and investigators were not blinded to group allocation. In validation, the model predicted ophthalmopathy progression with about 71% sensitivity and approximately 78% specificity; more than ten predicted patients were CT-confirmed with GO in a median of approximately 6.5 months. Most of the expanded thyroid clonotypes with a frequency above 0.001 were also detected in blood, and it was suggested that the thyroid immune response may be reflected by blood repertoires. Ophthalmopathy was separated from stable hyperthyroidism by the 13-signature model with roughly 87% sensitivity and 81.08% specificity in cross-validation and with 80%/75% in the test set.

This receptor chain uses TRBV6-5 and TRBJ1-1; TRBD1 might be the D gene, on 6 matching bases. This clonotype was obtained from a woman between 18 and 30 years old with stable Graves' hyperthyroidism. Donor details come from another sample of the same person, matched by shared clones. Sequenced material: peripheral blood. The DNA reads as follows: TGTGCCACCAGGGGTGGAACTGAAGCTTTCTTT. Translated, this is CATRGGTEAFF.